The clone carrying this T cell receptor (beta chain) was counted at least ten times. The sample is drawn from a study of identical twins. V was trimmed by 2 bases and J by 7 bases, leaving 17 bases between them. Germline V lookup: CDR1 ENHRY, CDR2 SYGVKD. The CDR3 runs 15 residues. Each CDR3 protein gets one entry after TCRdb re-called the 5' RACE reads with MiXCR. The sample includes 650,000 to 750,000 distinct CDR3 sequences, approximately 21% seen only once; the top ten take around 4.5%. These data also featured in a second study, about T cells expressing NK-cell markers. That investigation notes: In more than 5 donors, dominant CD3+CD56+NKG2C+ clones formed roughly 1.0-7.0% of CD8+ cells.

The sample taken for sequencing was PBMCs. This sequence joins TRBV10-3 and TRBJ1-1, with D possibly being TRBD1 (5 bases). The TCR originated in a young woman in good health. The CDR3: CAISEGDRRINEAFF. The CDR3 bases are TGTGCCATCAGTGAGGGGGACCGGAGGATTAATGAAGCTTTCTTT.